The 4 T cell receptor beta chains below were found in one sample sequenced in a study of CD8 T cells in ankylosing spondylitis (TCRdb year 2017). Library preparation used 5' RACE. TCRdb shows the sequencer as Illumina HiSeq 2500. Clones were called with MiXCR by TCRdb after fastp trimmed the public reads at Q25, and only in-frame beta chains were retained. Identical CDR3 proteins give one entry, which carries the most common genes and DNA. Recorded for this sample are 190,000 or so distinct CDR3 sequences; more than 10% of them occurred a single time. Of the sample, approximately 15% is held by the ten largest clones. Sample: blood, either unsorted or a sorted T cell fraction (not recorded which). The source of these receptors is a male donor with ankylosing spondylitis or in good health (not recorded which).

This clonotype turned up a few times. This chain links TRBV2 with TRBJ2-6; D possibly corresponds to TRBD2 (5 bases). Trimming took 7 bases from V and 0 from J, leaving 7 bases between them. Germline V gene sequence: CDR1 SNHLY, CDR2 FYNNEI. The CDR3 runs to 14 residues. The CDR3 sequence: CASIALSGANVLTF. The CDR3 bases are TGTGCCAGCATAGCGCTCTCTGGGGCCAACGTCCTGACTTTC.

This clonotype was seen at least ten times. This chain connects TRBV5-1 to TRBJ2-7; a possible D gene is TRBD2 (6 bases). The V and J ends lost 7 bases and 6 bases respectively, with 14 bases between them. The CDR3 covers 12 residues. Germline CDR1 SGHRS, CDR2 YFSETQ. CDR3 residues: CASRRLESEQYF. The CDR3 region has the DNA TGCGCCAGCCGTAGACTAGAGTCCGAGCAGTACTTC.

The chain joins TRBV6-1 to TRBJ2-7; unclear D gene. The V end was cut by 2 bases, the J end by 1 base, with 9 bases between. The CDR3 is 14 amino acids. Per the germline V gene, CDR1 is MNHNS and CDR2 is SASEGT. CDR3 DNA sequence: TGTGCCAGCAGTGAATATACTCTTTCCTACGAGCAGTACTTC. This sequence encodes CASSEYTLSYEQYF.

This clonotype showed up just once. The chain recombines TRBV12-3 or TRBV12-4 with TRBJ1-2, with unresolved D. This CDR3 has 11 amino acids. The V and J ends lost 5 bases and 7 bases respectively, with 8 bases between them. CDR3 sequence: CASSTDFGYTF. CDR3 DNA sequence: TGTGCCAGCAGTACGGATTTTGGCTACACCTTC.